The 10 T cell receptor beta chains in this list originate from one sample, sequenced in a study of T and B cells in COVID-19 patients. TRB was amplified from approximately 250-480 ng of blood genomic DNA. BIOMED2 TRB-A/B primer pools were used in multiplex TRB PCR. TCRdb reprocessed the multiplex PCR reads via MiXCR and lists one record per CDR3 protein. This table holds 4,000 or so distinct CDR3 sequences, approximately 20% found once. Source material: blood. These receptor sequences come from a human donor with active COVID-19.

The chain combines TRBV13 with TRBJ2-1; D is possibly TRBD1 (5 bases). From germline, CDR1 is PRHDT and CDR2 FYEKMQ (reference sequence). CDR3 length: 13 amino acids. The V and J ends lost 2 bases and 7 bases respectively, with 9 bases between them. CDR3 amino acids: CASSLLGRNEQFF. CDR3 DNA sequence: TGTGCCAGCAGCTTACTGGGGCGGAATGAGCAGTTCTTC.

This clonotype was counted a few times. The chain joins TRBV5-1 to TRBJ1-5, with D unresolved. Trimming pared 0 bases from V and 5 bases from J, leaving 9 bases between. This CDR3 region has 14 residues. CDR1 and CDR2 (germline): SGHRS, YFSETQ. The CDR3 DNA reads TGCGCCAGCAGCTTGGACTCGGGGTATCAGCCCCAGCATTTT. Amino acids: CASSLDSGYQPQHF.

This clonotype was seen just once. This sequence joins TRBV13 and TRBJ2-1; no firm D call. The germline gives CDR1 PRHDT, CDR2 FYEKMQ (reference sequence). The CDR3 sequence is 14 residues long. Trimming removed 6 bases from V and 6 bases from J, with 15 bases in between. DNA of the CDR3: TGTGCCAGCAGTGTATCCCAAAGAGGCAATGAGCAGTTCTTC. It translates to CASSVSQRGNEQFF.

By frequency in the sample, this clonotype is medium-sized. The chain carries TRBV15 and TRBJ2-7, with 11 nucleotides matching TRBD1. The CDR3 is 15 amino acids. V shed 3 bases and J 3 bases; nucleotides not matched to a gene: 4. In germline, CDR1 is LNHNV, CDR2 YYDKDF (reference sequence). The CDR3 bases are TGTGCCACCAGCAGGGGGGGGACAGGGGGCTACGAGCAGTACTTC. This translates into CATSRGGTGGYEQYF.

Within the sample, this clonotype is medium-sized. This chain links TRBV19 with TRBJ1-4, with 10 bases fitting TRBD1. V trimming: 6 bases; J trimming: 6 bases; junction bases outside the gene matches: 10. From germline, CDR1 is LNHDA and CDR2 SQIVND (reference sequence). The CDR3 totals 16 residues. The CDR3 protein is CASSPLGTGVDEKLFF. The DNA for the CDR3 is TGTGCCAGTAGCCCCCTGGGGACAGGGGTGGATGAAAAACTGTTTTTT.

This clonotype qualifies as medium-sized. CDR3: CASSLQGPTEAFF. In DNA form, the CDR3 reads TGTGCCAGCAGCTTACAGGGCCCCACTGAAGCTTTCTTT. V and J are TRBV11-3 and TRBJ1-1, with D perhaps TRBD1 (5 bases). The CDR3 has 13 residues. V gave up 2 bases and J gave up 4 bases, with 8 bases separating them. The V gene's germline CDR1 is SGHNT and CDR2 YENEEA.

The chain carries TRBV6-5 and TRBJ1-6; maybe TRBD1 (5 bases). Germline V CDR1 and CDR2: MNHEY, SVGAGI. The CDR3 consists of 16 residues. V was clipped by 2 bases and J by 3 bases, with 11 bases between them. CDR3 residues: CASSYLGGDYNSPLHF. The CDR3 DNA reads as TGTGCCAGCAGTTACCTGGGGGGGGACTATAATTCACCCCTCCACTTT.

This clonotype is labeled large. This chain links TRBV11-3 with TRBJ2-1; 14 bases fit TRBD2. Germline CDR1 and CDR2: SGHNT and YENEEA. The CDR3 length is 17 residues. After removal of 4 bases from V and 5 bases from J, the junction contained 7 bases not matched to a gene. The CDR3 nucleotides are TGTGCCAGCAGCTACCGACTAGCGGGGGGGCGGGACAATGAGCAGTTCTTC. Residues: CASSYRLAGGRDNEQFF.

V gene TRBV2 combines with J gene TRBJ2-5; 7 bases map to TRBD1. CDR1 is SNHLY, CDR2 FYNNEI, per germline. Trimming at V came to 7 bases and at J to 4 bases, leaving 3 bases not matched to a gene. The CDR3 consists of 12 residues. The CDR3 region is CASKRGRETQYF. CDR3 nucleotides: TGTGCCAGCAAAAGGGGGCGAGAGACCCAGTACTTC.

This clonotype appeared a single time. Compared with germline, one end of the junction differs, possibly owing to a read error. This rearrangement joins TRBV5-3 to TRBJ2-7, with D possibly being TRBD1 (6 bases). TRBV5-3 is an open reading frame whose function is uncertain. This CDR3 is built from 13 residues. CDR3 coding DNA: TGTGCCAGCAGCTTGTTACAGGGCTACGAGCAGTACTTC. It codes for CASSLLQGYEQYF.